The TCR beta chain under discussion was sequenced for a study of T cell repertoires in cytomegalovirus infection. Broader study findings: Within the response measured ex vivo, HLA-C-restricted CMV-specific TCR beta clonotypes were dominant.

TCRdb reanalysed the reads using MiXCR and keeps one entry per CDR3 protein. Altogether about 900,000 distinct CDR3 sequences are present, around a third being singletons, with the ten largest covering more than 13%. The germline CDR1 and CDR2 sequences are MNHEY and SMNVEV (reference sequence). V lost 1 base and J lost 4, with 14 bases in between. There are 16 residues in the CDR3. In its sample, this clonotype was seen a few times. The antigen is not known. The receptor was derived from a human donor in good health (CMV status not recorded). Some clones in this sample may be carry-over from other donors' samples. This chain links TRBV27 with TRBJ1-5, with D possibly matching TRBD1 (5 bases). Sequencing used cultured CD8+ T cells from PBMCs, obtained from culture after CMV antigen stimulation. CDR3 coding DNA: TGTGCCAGCAGTTTATGGTCCCAGGGAGCAAATCAGCCCCAGCATTTT. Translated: CASSLWSQGANQPQHF.